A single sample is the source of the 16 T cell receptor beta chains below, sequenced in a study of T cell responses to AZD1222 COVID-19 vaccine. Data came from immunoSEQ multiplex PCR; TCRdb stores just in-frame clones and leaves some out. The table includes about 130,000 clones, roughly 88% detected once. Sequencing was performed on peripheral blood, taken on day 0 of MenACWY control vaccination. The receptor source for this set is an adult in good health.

CDR3 sequence (DNA): TGTGCCAGCTCTCTCCTGGGACAGGGGTACGAGCAGTACGTC. Amino acid sequence: CASSLLGQGYEQYV. V usage is TRBV6-5 and J usage is TRBJ2-7, with 10 bases aligning to TRBD1. J was trimmed by 4 bases and V by 8 bases; bases with no gene match: 8. Germline CDR1 is MNHEY and CDR2 is SVGAGI. The CDR3 is 14 residues long.

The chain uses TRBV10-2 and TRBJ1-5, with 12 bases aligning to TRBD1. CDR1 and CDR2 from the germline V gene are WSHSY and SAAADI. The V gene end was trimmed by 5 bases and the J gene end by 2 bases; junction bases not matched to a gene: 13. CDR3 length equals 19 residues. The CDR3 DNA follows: TGCGCCAGCAGTCCCTCGGGACAGGGGGCCTTCGGGGGCAATCAGCCCCAGCATTTT. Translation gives CASSPSGQGAFGGNQPQHF.

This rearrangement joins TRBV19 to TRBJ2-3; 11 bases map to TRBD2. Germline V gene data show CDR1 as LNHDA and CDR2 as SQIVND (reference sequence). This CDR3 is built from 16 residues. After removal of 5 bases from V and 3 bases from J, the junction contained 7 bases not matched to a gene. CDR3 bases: TGTGCCAGTAGTGATAGCGGGGGGGCTTGGACAGATACGCAGTATTTT. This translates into CASSDSGGAWTDTQYF. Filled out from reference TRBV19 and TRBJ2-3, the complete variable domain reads DGGITQSPKYLFRKEGQNVTLSCEQNLNHDAMYWYRQDPGQGLRLIYYSQIVNDFQKGDIAEGYSVSREKKESFPLTVTSAQKNPTAFYLCASSDSGGAWTDTQYFGPGTRLTVL.

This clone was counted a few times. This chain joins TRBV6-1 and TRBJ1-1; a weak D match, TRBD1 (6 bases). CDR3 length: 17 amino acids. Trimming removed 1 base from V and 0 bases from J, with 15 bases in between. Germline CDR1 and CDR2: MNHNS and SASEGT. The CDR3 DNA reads TGTGCCAGCAGTGAAGACCTTGTACAGGGATTGAACACTGAAGCTTTCTTT. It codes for CASSEDLVQGLNTEAFF.

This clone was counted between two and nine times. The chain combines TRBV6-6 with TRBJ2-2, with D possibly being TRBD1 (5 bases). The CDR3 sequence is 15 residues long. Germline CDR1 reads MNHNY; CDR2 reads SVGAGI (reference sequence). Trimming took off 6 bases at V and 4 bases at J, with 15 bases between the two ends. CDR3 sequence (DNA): TGTGCCAGCAGCCCTGGACAAGGGGCCACCGGGGAGCTGTTTTTT. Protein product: CASSPGQGATGELFF.

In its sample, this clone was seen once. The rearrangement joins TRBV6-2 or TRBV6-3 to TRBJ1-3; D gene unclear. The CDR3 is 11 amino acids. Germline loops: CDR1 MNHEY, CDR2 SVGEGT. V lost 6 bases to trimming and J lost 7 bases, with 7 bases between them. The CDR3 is CASSLPNTIYF. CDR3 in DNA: TGTGCCAGCAGCCTTCCGAACACCATATATTTT.

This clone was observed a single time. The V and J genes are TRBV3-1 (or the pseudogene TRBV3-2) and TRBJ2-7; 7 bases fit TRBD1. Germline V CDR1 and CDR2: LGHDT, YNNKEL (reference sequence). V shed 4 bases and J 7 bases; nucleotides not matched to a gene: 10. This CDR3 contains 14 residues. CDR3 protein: CASSPTGSRGEQYF. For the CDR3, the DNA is TGTGCCAGCAGCCCGACAGGGTCCAGGGGGGAGCAGTACTTC.

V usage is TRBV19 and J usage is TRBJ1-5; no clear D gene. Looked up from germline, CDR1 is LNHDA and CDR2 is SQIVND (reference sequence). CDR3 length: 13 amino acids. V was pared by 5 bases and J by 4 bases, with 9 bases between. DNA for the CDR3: TGTGCCAGTAGTCTGACCGCGAATCAGCCCCAGCATTTT. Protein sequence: CASSLTANQPQHF.

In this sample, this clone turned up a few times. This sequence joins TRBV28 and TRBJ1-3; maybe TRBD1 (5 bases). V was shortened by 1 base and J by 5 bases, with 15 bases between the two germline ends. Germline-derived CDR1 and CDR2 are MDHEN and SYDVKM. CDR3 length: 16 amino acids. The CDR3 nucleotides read TGTGCCAGCAGTTTATCTACAGGTGGAGCGAGAAACACCATATATTTT. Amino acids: CASSLSTGGARNTIYF.

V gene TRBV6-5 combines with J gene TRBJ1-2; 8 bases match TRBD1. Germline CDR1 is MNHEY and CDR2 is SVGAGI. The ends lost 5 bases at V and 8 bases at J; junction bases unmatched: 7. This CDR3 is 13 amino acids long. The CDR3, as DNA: TGTGCCAGCAGTACAGGGGGTTCGGGAGGCTACACCTTC. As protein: CASSTGGSGGYTF.

CDR3 bases: TGTGCCAGTCACGGGGGCGCTGAAGCTTTCTTT. It encodes CASHGGAEAFF. This rearrangement joins TRBV19 to TRBJ1-1, with TRBD1 as a possible D gene (6 bases). CDR1 is LNHDA, CDR2 SQIVND, per germline (reference sequence). The CDR3 loop spans 11 amino acids. V was shortened by 8 bases and J by 6 bases, with 10 bases between the two germline ends.

Written as DNA, the CDR3 is TGCGCCAGCAGCCAAGATAGTGAAAAACTGTTTTTT. It translates to CASSQDSEKLFF. This chain connects TRBV4-3 to TRBJ1-4, with no clear D. CDR1 and CDR2 (germline): LGHNA, YSLEER. V lost 0 bases and J 7 bases, leaving 3 bases between the germline ends. The CDR3 has 12 amino acids.

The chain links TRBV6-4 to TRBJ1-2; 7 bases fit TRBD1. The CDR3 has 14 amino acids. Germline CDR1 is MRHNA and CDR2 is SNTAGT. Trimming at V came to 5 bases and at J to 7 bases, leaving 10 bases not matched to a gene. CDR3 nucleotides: TGTGCCAGCAGTCTAGACAGGGCGTTTGGTGGCTACACCTTC. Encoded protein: CASSLDRAFGGYTF.

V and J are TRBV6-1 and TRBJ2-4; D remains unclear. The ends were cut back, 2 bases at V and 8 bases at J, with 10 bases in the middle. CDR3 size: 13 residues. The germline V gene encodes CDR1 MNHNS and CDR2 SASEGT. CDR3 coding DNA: TGTGCCAGCAGTGAACAAGCGTTAGACATTCAGTACTTC. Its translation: CASSEQALDIQYF.

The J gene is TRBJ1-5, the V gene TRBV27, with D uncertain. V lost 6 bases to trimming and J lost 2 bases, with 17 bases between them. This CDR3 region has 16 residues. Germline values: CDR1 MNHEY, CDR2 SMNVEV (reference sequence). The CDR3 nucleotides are TGTGCCAGCAGCCCGATCGCTACCAAGGGCAATCAGCCCCAGCATTTT. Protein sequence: CASSPIATKGNQPQHF.

The CDR3 DNA is TGTGCCAGCAGTATAACGACAGGGGCGCTAGCCAAAAACATTCAGTACTTC. It is translated as CASSITTGALAKNIQYF. The V and J genes are TRBV28 and TRBJ2-4, with TRBD1 matching 8 bases. Trimming took 5 bases from V and 0 from J; bases not matched to a gene: 9. There are 17 residues in the CDR3. Germline V gives CDR1 MDHEN, CDR2 SYDVKM.